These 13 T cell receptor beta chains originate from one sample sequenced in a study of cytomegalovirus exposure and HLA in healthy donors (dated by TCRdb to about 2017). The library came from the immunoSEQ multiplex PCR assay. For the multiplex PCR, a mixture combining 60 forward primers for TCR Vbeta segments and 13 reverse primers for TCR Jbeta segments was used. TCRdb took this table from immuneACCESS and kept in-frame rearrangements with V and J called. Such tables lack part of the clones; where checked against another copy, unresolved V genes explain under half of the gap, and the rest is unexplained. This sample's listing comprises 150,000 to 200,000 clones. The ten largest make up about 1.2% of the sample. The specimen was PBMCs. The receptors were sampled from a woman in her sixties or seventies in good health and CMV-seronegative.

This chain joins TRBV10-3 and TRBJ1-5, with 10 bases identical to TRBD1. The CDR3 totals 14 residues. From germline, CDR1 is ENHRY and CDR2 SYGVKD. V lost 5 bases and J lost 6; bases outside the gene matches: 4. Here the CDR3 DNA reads TGTGCCATCAGTCGACAGGGGGCGAGTCAGCCCCAGCATTTT. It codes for CAISRQGASQPQHF.

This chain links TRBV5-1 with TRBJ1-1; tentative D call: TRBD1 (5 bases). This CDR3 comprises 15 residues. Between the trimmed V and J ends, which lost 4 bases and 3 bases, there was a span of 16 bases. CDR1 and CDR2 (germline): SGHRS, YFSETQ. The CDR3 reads CASSRQGGGDTEAFF. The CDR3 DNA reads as TGCGCCAGCAGCCGTCAGGGAGGAGGCGACACTGAAGCTTTCTTT.

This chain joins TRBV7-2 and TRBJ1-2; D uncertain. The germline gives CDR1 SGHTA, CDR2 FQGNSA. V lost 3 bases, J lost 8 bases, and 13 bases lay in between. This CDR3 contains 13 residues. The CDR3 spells CASSFRGYGGYTF. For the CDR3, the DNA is TGTGCCAGCAGCTTTCGGGGATATGGCGGCTACACCTTC. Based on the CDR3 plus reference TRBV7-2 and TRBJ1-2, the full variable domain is GAGVSQSPSNKVTEKGKDVELRCDPISGHTALYWYRQSLGQGLEFLIYFQGNSAPDKSGLPSDRFSAERTGGSVSTLTIQRTQQEDSAVYLCASSFRGYGGYTFGSGTRLTVV.

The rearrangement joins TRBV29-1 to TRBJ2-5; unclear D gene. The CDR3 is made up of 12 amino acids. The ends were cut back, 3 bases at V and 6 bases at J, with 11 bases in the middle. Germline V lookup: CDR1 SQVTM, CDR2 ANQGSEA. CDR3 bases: TGCAGCGTTGACGCCGGTGTACAGACCCAGTACTTC. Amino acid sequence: CSVDAGVQTQYF.

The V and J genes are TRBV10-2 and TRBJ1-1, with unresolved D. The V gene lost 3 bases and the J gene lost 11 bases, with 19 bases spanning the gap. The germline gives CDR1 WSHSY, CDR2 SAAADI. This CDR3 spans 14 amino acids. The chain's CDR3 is CASSDSSTDSWAFF. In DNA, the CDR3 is TGCGCCAGCAGTGACTCTTCTACAGATTCTTGGGCTTTCTTT.

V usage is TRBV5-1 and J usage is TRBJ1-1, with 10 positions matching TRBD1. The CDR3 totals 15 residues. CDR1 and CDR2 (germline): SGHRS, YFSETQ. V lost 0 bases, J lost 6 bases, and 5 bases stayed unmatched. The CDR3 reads CASSLELTGGPEAFF. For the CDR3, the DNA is TGCGCCAGCAGCTTGGAGTTGACAGGGGGCCCTGAAGCTTTCTTT.

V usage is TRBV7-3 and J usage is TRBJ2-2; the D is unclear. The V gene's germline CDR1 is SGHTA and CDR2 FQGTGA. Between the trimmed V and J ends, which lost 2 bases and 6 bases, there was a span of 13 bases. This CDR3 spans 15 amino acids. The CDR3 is CASSLGQNVPGELFF. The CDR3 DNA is TGTGCCAGCAGCTTAGGGCAGAATGTTCCCGGGGAGCTGTTTTTT.

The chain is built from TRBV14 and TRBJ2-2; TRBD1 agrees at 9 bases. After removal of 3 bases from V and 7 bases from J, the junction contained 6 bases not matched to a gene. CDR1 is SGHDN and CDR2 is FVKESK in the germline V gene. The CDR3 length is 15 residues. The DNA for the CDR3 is TGTGCCAGCAGCCAGAGGACAGGGGAGAACGGGGAGCTGTTTTTT. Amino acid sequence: CASSQRTGENGELFF.

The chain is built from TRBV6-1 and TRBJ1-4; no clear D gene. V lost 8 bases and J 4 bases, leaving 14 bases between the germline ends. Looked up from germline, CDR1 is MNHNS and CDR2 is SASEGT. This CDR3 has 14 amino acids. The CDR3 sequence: CASAPTAGNEKLFF. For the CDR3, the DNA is TGTGCCAGCGCCCCTACTGCCGGTAATGAAAAACTGTTTTTT.

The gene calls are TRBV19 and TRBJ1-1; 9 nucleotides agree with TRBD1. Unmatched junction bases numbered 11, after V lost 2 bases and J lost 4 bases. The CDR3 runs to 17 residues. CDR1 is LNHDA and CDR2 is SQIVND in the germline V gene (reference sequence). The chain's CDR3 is CASSIRSPGQGGTEAFF. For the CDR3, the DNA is TGTGCCAGTAGTATACGGAGTCCGGGACAGGGAGGCACTGAAGCTTTCTTT.

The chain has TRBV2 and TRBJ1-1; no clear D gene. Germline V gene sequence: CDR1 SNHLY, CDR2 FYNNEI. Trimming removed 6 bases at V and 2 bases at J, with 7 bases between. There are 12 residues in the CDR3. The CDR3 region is CASRRINTEAFF. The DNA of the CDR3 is TGTGCCAGCAGGCGGATCAACACTGAAGCTTTCTTT. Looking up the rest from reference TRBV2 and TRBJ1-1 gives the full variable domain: EPEVTQTPSHQVTQMGQEVILRCVPISNHLYFYWYRQILGQKVEFLVSFYNNEISEKSEIFDDQFSVERPDGSNFTLKIRSTKLEDSAMYFCASRRINTEAFFGQGTRLTVV.

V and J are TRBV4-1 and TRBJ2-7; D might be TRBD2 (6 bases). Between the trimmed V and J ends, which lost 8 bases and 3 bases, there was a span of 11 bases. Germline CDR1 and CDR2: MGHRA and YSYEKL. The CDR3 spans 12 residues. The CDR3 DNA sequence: TGCGCCAGCTCGGGGGAAGACTACGAGCAGTACTTC. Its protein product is CASSGEDYEQYF.

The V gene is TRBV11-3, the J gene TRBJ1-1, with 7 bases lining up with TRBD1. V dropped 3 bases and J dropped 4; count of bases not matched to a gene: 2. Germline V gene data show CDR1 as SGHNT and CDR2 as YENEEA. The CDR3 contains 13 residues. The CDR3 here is CASSFTGVTEAFF. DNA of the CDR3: TGTGCCAGCAGCTTTACAGGGGTCACTGAAGCTTTCTTT. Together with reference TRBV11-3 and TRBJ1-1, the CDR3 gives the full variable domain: EAGVVQSPRYKIIEKKQPVAFWCNPISGHNTLYWYLQNLGQGPELLIRYENEEAVDDSQLPKDRFSAERLKGVDSTLKIQPAELGDSAVYLCASSFTGVTEAFFGQGTRLTVV.